This T cell receptor beta chain was documented in a study of a mutant IDH1 vaccine in newly diagnosed glioma. Across the study: Pretreatment consisted of radiotherapy, temozolomide, or both, with most receiving both.

The CDR3 loop spans 16 amino acids. Trimming stripped 0 bases from V and 8 bases from J, with 17 bases between. In germline, CDR1 is SGHVS, CDR2 FNYEAQ. Details on this clone: Its matching antigen is unknown.

Notes on the study in general: Pseudoprogression appeared unlinked to shifts in leading peripheral T cell clonotypes.

Noted time point: week 23, last vaccination. Vaccination comprised doses that each held 300 ug of mutant IDH1 20-mer peptide, plus topical imiquimod. Sequenced by immunoSEQ multiplex PCR; TCRdb stores in-frame clones only, minus some. In the table there are about 20,000 clones, more than 75% of which are singletons. The input for sequencing was PBMCs, taken from a glioma patient whose treatment included an IDH1 peptide vaccine. The TCR was taken from a man aged 25-45 years with glioma. The chain couples TRBV7-6 to TRBJ2-1, with D unclear. The CDR3 nucleotides are TGTGCCAGCAGCTTAGCGCTAGAACTCTCAGTCTATGAGCAGTTCTTC. It encodes CASSLALELSVYEQFF.